Listed below are T cell receptor beta chains from one sample, sequenced in a study of T-cell reconstitution after alpha-beta-depleted transplantation in children. MiXCR was run by TCRdb on the PCR reads, yielding one entry per CDR3 protein. Among fewer than 550,000 distinct CDR3 sequences listed, about an eighth were seen once. Specimen: PBMCs, mostly from graft donor cells, collected 180 days after TCRalphabeta/CD19-depleted stem cell transplant. Every receptor here comes from a female patient aged 2-15 years who had a stem cell transplant for aplastic anemia, so the T cells may come from the graft donor. CDR3s include the opening cysteine and the closing phenylalanine or tryptophan. D genes are given only for firm matches. Clone size is shown for a subset of rows, as once, few, many or a class of expanded clone.

.,TRBD1,TRBJ1-6,TRBV28,CASAPRQGNNSPLHF
.,TRBD2,TRBJ2-5,TRBV7-3,CASSLMAGAVETQYF
many,TRBD2,TRBJ2-3,TRBV27,CASSPAGGSDTQYF
.,.,TRBJ2-3,TRBV24-1,CATSDGRGRVEDTHYF
.,TRBD2,TRBJ2-1,TRBV27,CASRPVGLAGDGSYNEQFF
many,.,TRBJ1-5,TRBV5-5,CASSLAMQQGHQPQHF
few,.,TRBJ1-1,TRBV29-1,CSVVGAGATEAFF
.,TRBD1,TRBJ1-6,TRBV7-6,CASSLAQGSNSPLHF
few,.,TRBJ2-3,TRBV11-3,CASSLGGVSTDTQYF
.,.,TRBJ2-2,TRBV30,CAWSVQSNTGELFF
.,.,TRBJ2-3,TRBV9,CASSDLQASPYRGTQYF
.,TRBD1,TRBJ2-2,TRBV5-1,CASSLEPSGTGGNGELFF
.,.,TRBJ1-2,TRBV28,CASSLADSFNYGYTF
few,.,TRBJ2-2,TRBV12-3/TRBV12-4,CASSFLATGELFF
.,.,TRBJ1-1,TRBV5-1,CASSLRGTENTEAFF
few,.,TRBJ2-3,TRBV2,CASSPTGLKSAGTQYF
.,.,TRBJ2-2,TRBV6-1,CASSKRSTGELFF
.,TRBD2,TRBJ2-2,TRBV29-1,CSVEGTSYHGELFF
.,TRBD2,TRBJ2-3,TRBV20-1,CSARGGVSGSTDTQYF
.,TRBD1,TRBJ2-5,TRBV28,CASSFGTGPSQETQYF
.,.,TRBJ2-3,TRBV28,CASSFAQVTDTQYF
.,.,TRBJ2-5,TRBV6-2/TRBV6-3,CASSYDETQYF
.,TRBD2,TRBJ2-3,TRBV3-1,CASSQPGLAAGTGTQYF
.,TRBD1,TRBJ1-4,TRBV12-3/TRBV12-4,CASSSWYRGPEKLFF
.,TRBD2,TRBJ2-5,TRBV12-3/TRBV12-4,CASSSTGTSHKW
few,TRBD1,TRBJ2-5,TRBV27,CASSLGQEFLETQYF
few,TRBD2,TRBJ2-7,TRBV11-2,CASSLGLAGYYEQYF
.,TRBD1,TRBJ1-5,TRBV20-1,CSARRGQGSQPQHF
few,.,TRBJ2-1,TRBV20-1,CSARVRDVSSYNEQFF
many,.,TRBJ2-7,TRBV12-3/TRBV12-4,CASSLSPGPPYF
few,TRBD2,TRBJ2-7,TRBV20-1,CSARDQTGTSGRGFYEQYF
.,TRBD2,TRBJ2-3,TRBV29-1,CSAYLAGWTDTQYF
many,.,TRBJ2-7,TRBV29-1,CSVDTAPGRGEQYF
.,.,TRBJ1-6,TRBV12-3/TRBV12-4,CASSADVRGSPLHF
few,.,TRBJ2-1,TRBV11-2,CASSLGGRLHEQFF
many,TRBD2,TRBJ2-1,TRBV29-1,CSVDSGRSPSFF
few,.,TRBJ1-4,TRBV20-1,CSAREDNEKLFF
.,TRBD2,TRBJ2-1,TRBV7-2,CASRDTLAGGGNEQFF
.,.,TRBJ1-1,TRBV20-1,CSASPPGQTNTEAFF
.,TRBD1,TRBJ1-4,TRBV4-2,CASSLDRGWEKLFF
few,.,TRBJ1-3,TRBV12-3/TRBV12-4,CASSFGGGNTIYF
few,.,TRBJ2-4,TRBV4-3,CASSQRRLPENIQYF
.,TRBD2,TRBJ2-7,TRBV7-8,CASSRMSMAAGGSYEQYF
few,TRBD2,TRBJ2-1,TRBV4-3,CASSRESGSGRQQFF
few,.,TRBJ2-7,TRBV11-2,CASSLELSAYEQYF
many,TRBD1,TRBJ2-7,TRBV10-3,CAIRPGTGRVSYEQYF
once,.,TRBJ1-4,TRBV18,CASSRSTLNQKLFF
many,.,TRBJ2-5,TRBV21-1,CASSKAGDRGQETQYF
.,TRBD1,TRBJ2-3,TRBV6-5,CASSYVGQATDTQYF
few,.,TRBJ2-6,TRBV11-2,CASSLETAPSSGANVLTF
many,TRBD2,TRBJ2-4,TRBV3-1,CASSQGLAHHSVAKNIQYF
.,TRBD2,TRBJ2-1,TRBV4-1,CASSQDVVWRESDNEQFF
.,TRBD1,TRBJ2-2,TRBV4-3,CASSQRQGAGAGELFF